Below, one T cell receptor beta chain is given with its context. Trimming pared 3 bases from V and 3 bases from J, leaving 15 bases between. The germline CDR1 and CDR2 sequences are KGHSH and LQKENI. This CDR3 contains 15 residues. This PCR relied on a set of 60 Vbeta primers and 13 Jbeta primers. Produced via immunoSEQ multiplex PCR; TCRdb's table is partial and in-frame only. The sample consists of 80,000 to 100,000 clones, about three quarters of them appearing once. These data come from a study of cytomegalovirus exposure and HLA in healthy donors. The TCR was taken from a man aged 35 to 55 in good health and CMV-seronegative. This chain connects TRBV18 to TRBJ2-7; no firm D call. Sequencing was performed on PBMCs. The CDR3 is CASSPRGYMSYEQYF. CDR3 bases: TGTGCCAGCTCACCGCGAGGCTACATGAGCTACGAGCAGTACTTC.